A single sample is the source of the 14 T cell receptor beta chains below, sequenced in a study of identical twins. TCRdb redid the calling of the 5' RACE reads with MiXCR, one entry per CDR3 protein. The sample includes about 810,000 distinct CDR3 sequences, about 12% of them seen just once. The same sample was also used in a study of yellow fever vaccine responses in identical twins.

Sequencing used PBMCs. The receptors stem from a woman under 30 in good health.

This clonotype was found once. The genes are TRBV29-1 and TRBJ2-7; tentatively, D is TRBD1 (6 bases). The CDR3 extends over 10 amino acids. Between the trimmed V and J ends, which lost 7 bases and 5 bases, there was a span of 9 bases. Germline values: CDR1 SQVTM, CDR2 ANQGSEA. This chain's CDR3 is CSASGDEQYF. DNA of the CDR3: TGCAGCGCCTCAGGGGACGAGCAGTACTTC.

At least ten counts were recorded for this clonotype. The chain uses TRBV4-1 and TRBJ1-5, with D perhaps TRBD1 (6 bases). V gave up 1 base and J gave up 5 bases, with 12 bases separating them. This CDR3 is 15 amino acids long. In germline, CDR1 is MGHRA, CDR2 YSYEKL. The CDR3 reads CASSQVPGAYQPQHF. CDR3 nucleotides: TGCGCCAGCAGCCAAGTGCCAGGGGCCTATCAGCCCCAGCATTTT.

The V and J genes are TRBV5-1 and TRBJ2-7, with D perhaps matching TRBD2 (5 bases). Germline CDR1 is SGHRS and CDR2 is YFSETQ. The CDR3 totals 14 residues. V was shortened by 1 base and J by 7 bases, with 15 bases between the two germline ends. CDR3 DNA sequence: TGCGCCAGCAGCTTGCGGGTGGCCGGCGGGGAGCAGTACTTC. It encodes CASSLRVAGGEQYF.

As DNA, the CDR3 is TGCGCCAGCAGCCCCAATATAAGAGCTTGGTCTAACACCGGGGAGCTGTTTTTT. This gives the protein CASSPNIRAWSNTGELFF. The chain has TRBV4-1 and TRBJ2-2; D remains ambiguous. The germline CDR1 and CDR2 sequences are MGHRA and YSYEKL. This CDR3 is 18 amino acids long. Trimming removed 4 bases from V and 2 bases from J, with 20 bases in between.

The J gene is TRBJ1-3, the V gene TRBV11-2; 7 bases agree with TRBD1. The ends lost 6 bases at V and 1 base at J; junction bases unmatched: 6. CDR1 and CDR2 from the germline V gene are SGHAT and FQNNGV. There are 15 residues in the CDR3. The CDR3 nucleotides read TGTGCCAGCAGTCAAGCACAGGGGTCTGGAAACACCATATATTTT. As protein: CASSQAQGSGNTIYF.

This clonotype was seen a few times. J is TRBJ1-3 and V is TRBV6-5; 7 bases are shared with TRBD1. Germline V gene lookup returns CDR1 MNHEY and CDR2 SVGAGI. V trimming: 0 bases; J trimming: 2 bases; junction bases outside the gene matches: 1. The CDR3 has 15 amino acids. Written as DNA, the CDR3 is TGTGCCAGCAGTTACTCGACAGGGACTGGAAACACCATATATTTT. Its translation: CASSYSTGTGNTIYF.

This chain joins TRBV12-3 or TRBV12-4 and TRBJ2-5; D might be TRBD2 (5 bases). This CDR3 is 16 amino acids long. The germline V and J ends were trimmed by 4 bases and 5 bases, with 20 bases remaining between them. CDR3 protein: CASSSPAEILGETQYF. The CDR3 bases are TGTGCCAGCAGTTCCCCAGCGGAGATCCTAGGGGAGACCCAGTACTTC.

This clonotype was counted between two and nine times. The rearrangement joins TRBV3-1 to TRBJ2-2, with 12 bases fitting TRBD2. CDR3 length: 17 residues. Germline V gene data show CDR1 as LGHDT and CDR2 as YNNKEL (reference sequence). The trim removed 1 base at V and 7 bases at J, leaving 7 bases unmatched. For the CDR3, the DNA is TGTGCCAGCAGCCAAGGACTAGCGGGGGCCGGGAACGGGGAGCTGTTTTTT. It encodes CASSQGLAGAGNGELFF.

The CDR3 region is CASSYGTPIHTDTQYF. CDR3 coding DNA: TGTGCCAGCAGTTACGGGACTCCCATCCACACAGATACGCAGTATTTT. The chain joins TRBV6-5 to TRBJ2-3; D is perhaps TRBD2 (6 bases). The length of the CDR3 is 16 residues. CDR1 and CDR2 (germline): MNHEY, SVGAGI. V was shortened by 2 bases and J by 2 bases, with 14 bases between the two germline ends.

The genes are TRBV28 and TRBJ2-3; D might be TRBD2 (7 bases). The CDR3 is 15 residues long. Germline-derived CDR1 and CDR2 are MDHEN and SYDVKM. Trimming shortened V by 8 bases and J by 2 bases, and 17 bases separated the two germline ends. CDR3 sequence: CASYGGLEFTDTQYF. Here the CDR3 DNA reads TGTGCCAGCTACGGGGGGCTCGAATTCACAGATACGCAGTATTTT.

The chain employs TRBV5-1 and TRBJ2-6; a weak D match, TRBD1 (5 bases). The CDR3 has 18 amino acids. CDR1 is SGHRS, CDR2 YFSETQ, per germline. V was cut by 1 base and J by 0 bases, with 14 bases left in between. CDR3 residues: CASSLNGHIRSGANVLTF. DNA for the CDR3: TGCGCCAGCAGCTTGAACGGACACATTCGCTCTGGGGCCAACGTCCTGACTTTC.

This chain uses TRBV10-3 with TRBJ1-1; a weak D match, TRBD1 (5 bases). Germline V gene lookup returns CDR1 ENHRY and CDR2 SYGVKD. V was shortened by 2 bases and J by 11 bases, with 9 bases between the two germline ends. This CDR3 comprises 11 residues. In DNA, the CDR3 is TGTGCCATCAGTGAGGAGGGACGGGCTTTCTTT. Translation gives CAISEEGRAFF.

The V and J genes are TRBV28 and TRBJ2-7; 8 bases line up with TRBD1. This CDR3 spans 18 amino acids. Germline V gene data show CDR1 as MDHEN and CDR2 as SYDVKM. After removal of 6 bases from V and 7 bases from J, the junction contained 23 bases not matched to a gene. DNA for the CDR3: TGTGCCAGCAGGAAATCAGGGGGCCGATTCCGTCTCATGAGGGAGCAGTACGTC. Translation: CASRKSGGRFRLMREQYV.

This clonotype has a handful of counts. The V and J genes are TRBV15 and TRBJ2-1, with 7 nucleotides matching TRBD2. The CDR3 runs to 17 residues. Losses at the gene ends were 0 bases for V and 4 bases for J; bases not matched to a gene: 9. Per the germline V gene, CDR1 is LNHNV and CDR2 is YYDKDF (reference sequence). The CDR3 sequence: CATSRDNGGVQYNEQFF. CDR3 coding DNA: TGTGCCACCAGCAGAGACAATGGGGGGGTCCAATACAATGAGCAGTTCTTC.